The next 2 T cell receptor beta chains were all read from a single sample in a study of T cells in Graves' hyperthyroidism and ophthalmopathy. Regions amplified from RNA transcripts were the TCR beta CDR3 regions. Carried out on the TCR CDR3, a first-round RT-PCR used the HTBI primer set. TCRdb re-derived calls from the multiplex PCR reads in MiXCR, one entry per CDR3 protein. The sample holds about 570,000 distinct CDR3 sequences, 46% seen once. Sequencing was performed on peripheral blood or thyroid tissue (not recorded which). These receptor sequences come from an adult woman with Graves' disease, either hyperthyroidism or ophthalmopathy (not recorded which).

V gene TRBV29-1 combines with J gene TRBJ2-7, with D perhaps TRBD1 or TRBD2 (5 bases each). Trimming pared 4 bases from V and 5 bases from J, leaving 6 bases between. This CDR3 region has 10 residues. CDR1 is SQVTM, CDR2 ANQGSEA, per germline. The CDR3 reads CSVGGDEQYF. Here the CDR3 DNA reads TGCAGCGTTGGAGGGGACGAGCAGTACTTC.

The V and J genes are TRBV7-8 and TRBJ2-5, with a weak D call TRBD2 (6 bases). There are 16 residues in the CDR3. Looked up from germline, CDR1 is SGHVS and CDR2 is FQNEAQ. Trimming left V 3 bases short and J 4 bases short, with 18 bases between. For the CDR3, the DNA is TGTGCCAGCAGCTTGGCGGGGTGGGGTGCTGGAGAGACCCAGTACTTC. Its protein is CASSLAGWGAGETQYF.